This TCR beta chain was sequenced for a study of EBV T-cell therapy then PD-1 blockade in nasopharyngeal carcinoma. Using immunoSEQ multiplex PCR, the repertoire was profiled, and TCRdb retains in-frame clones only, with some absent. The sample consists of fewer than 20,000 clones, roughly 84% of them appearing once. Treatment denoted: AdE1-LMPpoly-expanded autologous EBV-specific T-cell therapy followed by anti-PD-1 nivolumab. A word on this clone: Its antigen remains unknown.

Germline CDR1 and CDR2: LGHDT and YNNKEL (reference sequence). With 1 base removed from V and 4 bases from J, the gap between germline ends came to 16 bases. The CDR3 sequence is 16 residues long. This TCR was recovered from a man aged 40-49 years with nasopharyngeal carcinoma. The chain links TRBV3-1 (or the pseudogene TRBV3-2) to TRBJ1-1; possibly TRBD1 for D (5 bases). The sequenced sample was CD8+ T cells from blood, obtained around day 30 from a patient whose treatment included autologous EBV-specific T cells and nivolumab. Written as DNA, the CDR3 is TGTGCCAGCAGCCAAGTCATTGTGGAGGGACGCACTGAAGCTTTCTTT. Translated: CASSQVIVEGRTEAFF.